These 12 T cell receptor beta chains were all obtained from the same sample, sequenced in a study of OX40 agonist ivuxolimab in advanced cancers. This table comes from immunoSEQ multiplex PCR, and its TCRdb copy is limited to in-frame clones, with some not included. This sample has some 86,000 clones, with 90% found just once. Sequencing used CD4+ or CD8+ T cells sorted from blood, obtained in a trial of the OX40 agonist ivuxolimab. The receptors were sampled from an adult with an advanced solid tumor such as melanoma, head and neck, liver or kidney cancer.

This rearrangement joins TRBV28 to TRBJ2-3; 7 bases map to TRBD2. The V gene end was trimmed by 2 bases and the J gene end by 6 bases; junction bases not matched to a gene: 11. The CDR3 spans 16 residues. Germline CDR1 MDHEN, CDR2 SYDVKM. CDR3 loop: CASSLAWGGRTDTQYF. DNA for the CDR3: TGTGCCAGCAGTTTAGCTTGGGGAGGGCGGACGGATACGCAGTATTTT.

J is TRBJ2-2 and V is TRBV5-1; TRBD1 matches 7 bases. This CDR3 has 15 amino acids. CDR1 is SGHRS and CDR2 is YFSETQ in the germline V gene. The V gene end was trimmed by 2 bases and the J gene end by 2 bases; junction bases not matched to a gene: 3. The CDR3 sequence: CASSFGTENTGELFF. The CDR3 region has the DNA TGCGCCAGCAGCTTCGGGACAGAAAACACCGGGGAGCTGTTTTTT.

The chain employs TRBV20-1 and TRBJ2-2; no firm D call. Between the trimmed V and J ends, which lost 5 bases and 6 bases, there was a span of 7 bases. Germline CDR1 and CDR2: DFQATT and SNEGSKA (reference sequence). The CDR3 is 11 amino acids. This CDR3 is CSAPRSGELFF. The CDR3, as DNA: TGCAGTGCTCCCAGATCCGGGGAGCTGTTTTTT.

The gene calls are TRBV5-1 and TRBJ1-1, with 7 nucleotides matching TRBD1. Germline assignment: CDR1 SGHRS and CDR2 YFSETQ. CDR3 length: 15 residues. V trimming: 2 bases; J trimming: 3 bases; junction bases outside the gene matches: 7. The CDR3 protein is CASSFGQASDTEAFF. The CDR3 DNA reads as TGCGCCAGCAGCTTTGGACAGGCCAGCGACACTGAAGCTTTCTTT.

The CDR3 DNA sequence: TGCGCCAGCAGGTTAGATGGGGCCGATAATGAGCAGTTCTTC. Translation: CASRLDGADNEQFF. The rearrangement uses TRBV5-1 and TRBJ2-1; tentative D call: TRBD1 (5 bases). V was pared by 5 bases and J by 7 bases, with 16 bases between. The CDR3 sequence is 14 residues long. Germline V CDR1 and CDR2: SGHRS, YFSETQ.

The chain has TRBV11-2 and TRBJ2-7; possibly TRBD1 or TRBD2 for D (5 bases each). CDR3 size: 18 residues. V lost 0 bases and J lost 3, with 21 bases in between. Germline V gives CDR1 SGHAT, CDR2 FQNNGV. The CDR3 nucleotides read TGTGCCAGCAGCTTAGAAGCCGGCAGGGCGGGTAACTACTACGAGCAGTACTTC. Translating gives CASSLEAGRAGNYYEQYF.

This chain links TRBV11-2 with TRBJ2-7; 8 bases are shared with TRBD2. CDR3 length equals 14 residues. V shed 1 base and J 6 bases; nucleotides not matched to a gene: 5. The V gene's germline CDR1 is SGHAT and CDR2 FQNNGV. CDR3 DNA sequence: TGTGCCAGCAGCTTAGCCGGGGGGGACCTCGAGCAGTACGTC. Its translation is CASSLAGGDLEQYV.

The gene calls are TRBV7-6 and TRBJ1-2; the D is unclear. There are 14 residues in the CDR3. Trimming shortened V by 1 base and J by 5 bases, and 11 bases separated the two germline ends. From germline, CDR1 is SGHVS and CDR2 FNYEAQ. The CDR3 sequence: CASSLDTIRYGYTF. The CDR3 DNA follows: TGTGCCAGCAGCTTAGATACGATAAGGTATGGCTACACCTTC.

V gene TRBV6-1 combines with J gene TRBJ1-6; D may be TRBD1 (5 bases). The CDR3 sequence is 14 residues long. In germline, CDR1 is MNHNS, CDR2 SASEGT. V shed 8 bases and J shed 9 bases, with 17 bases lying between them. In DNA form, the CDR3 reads TGTGCCAGCCGGGACGGGGGATTCGGTTCACCCCTCCACTTT. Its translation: CASRDGGFGSPLHF.

The CDR3: CASSVGPGNIQYF. CDR3 nucleotide sequence: TGTGCCAGCAGCGTAGGACCGGGGAACATTCAGTACTTC. This rearrangement joins TRBV11-2 to TRBJ2-4; a possible D gene is TRBD2 (5 bases). The CDR3 loop spans 13 amino acids. The V gene's germline CDR1 is SGHAT and CDR2 FQNNGV. Trimming shortened V by 5 bases and J by 7 bases, and 12 bases separated the two germline ends.

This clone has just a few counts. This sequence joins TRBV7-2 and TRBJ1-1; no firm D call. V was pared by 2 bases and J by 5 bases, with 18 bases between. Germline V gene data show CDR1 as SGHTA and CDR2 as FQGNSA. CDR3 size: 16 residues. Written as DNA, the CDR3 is TGTGCCAGCAGCTTAAGTGGGGTTGGGTTGAGAACTGAAGCTTTCTTT. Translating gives CASSLSGVGLRTEAFF. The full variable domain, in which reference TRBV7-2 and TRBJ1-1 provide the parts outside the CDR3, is GAGVSQSPSNKVTEKGKDVELRCDPISGHTALYWYRQSLGQGLEFLIYFQGNSAPDKSGLPSDRFSAERTGGSVSTLTIQRTQQEDSAVYLCASSLSGVGLRTEAFFGQGTRLTVV.

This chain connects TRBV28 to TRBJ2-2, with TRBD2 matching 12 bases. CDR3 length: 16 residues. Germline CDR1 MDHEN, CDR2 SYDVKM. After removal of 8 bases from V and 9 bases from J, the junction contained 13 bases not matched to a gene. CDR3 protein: CASSIPGLAGPRELFF. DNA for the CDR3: TGTGCCAGCTCAATCCCTGGACTAGCGGGGCCTCGGGAGCTGTTTTTT.